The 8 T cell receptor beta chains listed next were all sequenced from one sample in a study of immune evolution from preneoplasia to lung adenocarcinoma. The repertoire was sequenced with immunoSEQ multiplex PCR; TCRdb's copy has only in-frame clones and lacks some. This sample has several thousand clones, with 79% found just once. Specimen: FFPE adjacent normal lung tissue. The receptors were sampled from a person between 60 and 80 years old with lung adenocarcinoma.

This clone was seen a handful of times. This chain's CDR3 is CASSPTRAGDTQYF. CDR3 bases: TGTGCCAGCTCTCCCACTAGAGCAGGTGATACGCAGTATTTT. The rearrangement links TRBV2 to TRBJ2-3; TRBD2 is a possible D gene (5 bases). Germline V gene sequence: CDR1 SNHLY, CDR2 FYNNEI. Between the trimmed V and J ends, which lost 8 bases and 6 bases, there was a span of 18 bases. The CDR3 sequence is 14 residues long.

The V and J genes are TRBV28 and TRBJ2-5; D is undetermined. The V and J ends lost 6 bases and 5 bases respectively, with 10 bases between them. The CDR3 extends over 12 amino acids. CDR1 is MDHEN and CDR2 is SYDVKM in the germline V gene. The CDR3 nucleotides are TGTGCCAGCAGAGAGCAGATGGAGACCCAGTACTTC. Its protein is CASREQMETQYF.

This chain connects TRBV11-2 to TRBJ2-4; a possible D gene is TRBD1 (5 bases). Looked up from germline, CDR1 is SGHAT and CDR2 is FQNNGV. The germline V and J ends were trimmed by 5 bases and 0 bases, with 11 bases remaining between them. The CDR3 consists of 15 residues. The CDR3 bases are TGTGCCAGCAGCCTTGGACACTTAGCCAAAAACATTCAGTACTTC. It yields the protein CASSLGHLAKNIQYF.

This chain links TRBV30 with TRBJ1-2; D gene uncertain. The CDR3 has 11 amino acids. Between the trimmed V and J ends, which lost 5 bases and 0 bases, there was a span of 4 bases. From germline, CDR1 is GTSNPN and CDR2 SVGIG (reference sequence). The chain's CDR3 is CAWWANYGYTF. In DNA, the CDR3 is TGTGCCTGGTGGGCTAACTATGGCTACACCTTC.

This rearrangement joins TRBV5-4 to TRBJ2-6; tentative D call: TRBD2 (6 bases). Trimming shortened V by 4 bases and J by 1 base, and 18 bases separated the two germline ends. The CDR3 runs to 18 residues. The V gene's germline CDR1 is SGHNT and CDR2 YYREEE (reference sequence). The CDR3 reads CASSRFSGTRSGANVLTF. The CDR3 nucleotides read TGTGCCAGCAGCCGTTTTTCCGGGACTCGGTCTGGGGCCAACGTCCTGACTTTC.

CDR3 nucleotides: TGTGCCAGCTCACAAACAGGCCGCCACGAAGGCTACACCTTC. Residues: CASSQTGRHEGYTF. V usage is TRBV18 and J usage is TRBJ1-2; TRBD1 is a possible D gene (5 bases). CDR1 is KGHSH, CDR2 LQKENI, per germline. Trimming stripped 4 bases from V and 8 bases from J, with 17 bases between. This CDR3 comprises 14 residues.

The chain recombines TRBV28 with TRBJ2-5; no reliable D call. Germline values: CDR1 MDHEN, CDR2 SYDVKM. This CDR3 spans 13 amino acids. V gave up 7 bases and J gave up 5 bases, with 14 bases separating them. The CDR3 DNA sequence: TGTGCCAGCAACCCTCTTTCGGCGGAGACCCAGTACTTC. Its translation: CASNPLSAETQYF. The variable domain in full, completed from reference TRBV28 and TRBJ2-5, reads DVKVTQSSRYLVKRTGEKVFLECVQDMDHENMFWYRQDPGLGLRLIYFSYDVKMKEKGDIPEGYSVSREKKERFSLILESASTNQTSMYLCASNPLSAETQYFGPGTRLLVL.

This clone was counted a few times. The CDR3: CASSPGRVGSPLHF. CDR3 in DNA: TGTGCCAGCAGCCCGGGGAGGGTCGGATCACCCCTCCACTTT. The chain joins TRBV14 to TRBJ1-6; D remains unclear. Germline V gene sequence: CDR1 SGHDN, CDR2 FVKESK. This CDR3 has 14 amino acids. Trimming removed 4 bases at V and 10 bases at J, with 14 bases between.